This is a list of T cell receptor beta chains from one sample in a study of Ad26.COV2.S vaccination and SARS-CoV-2 variants. Measured with immunoSEQ multiplex PCR; TCRdb has only the in-frame clones, and not every one. The table lists about half a million clones, roughly nine tenths of them singletons. This material consisted of peripheral blood, taken in a trial of Ad26.COV2.S vaccine versus placebo. These receptors were taken from a person aged 18-60 years who received the Ad26.COV2.S COVID-19 vaccine or a placebo. Both conserved end residues are part of each CDR3. A D gene is named only where the DNA matches it firmly.

V gene,J gene,D gene,CDR3 protein
TRBV7-3,TRBJ2-3,.,CASSLTASTDTQYF
TRBV7-9,TRBJ1-2,.,CASSTGRYGYTF
TRBV7-9,TRBJ2-7,.,CASSFISDVLSEQYF
TRBV18,TRBJ1-2,.,CASSPDRSYGYTF
TRBV3-1/TRBV3-2,TRBJ1-4,.,CASSPFRRLEDEKLFF
TRBV6-2/TRBV6-3,TRBJ2-7,.,CASSSPGGRQYF
TRBV6-5,TRBJ1-1,.,CASSYMQTTEAFF
TRBV11-2,TRBJ2-5,.,CASSLGGQVQETQYF
TRBV10-1,TRBJ2-7,.,CASNDRRVYEQYF
TRBV27,TRBJ1-5,.,CASSPEPSGNQPQHF
TRBV28,TRBJ1-2,.,CASSLGGAIYGYTF
TRBV3-1/TRBV3-2,TRBJ1-2,.,CASSQNTGYGYTF
TRBV4-2,TRBJ2-2,.,CASSQAGFTGELFF
TRBV9,TRBJ2-5,TRBD2,CASSPRLAGGQETQYF
TRBV11-2,TRBJ1-2,.,CASSLDGRGYGYTF
TRBV13,TRBJ1-1,TRBD1,CASSFLDRANTEAFF
TRBV9,TRBJ1-1,.,CASSVALNTEAFF
TRBV27,TRBJ2-7,.,CASSSRPSSYEQYF
TRBV7-8,TRBJ2-5,.,CASSPRQETQYF
TRBV19,TRBJ1-5,.,CASSIGEIKPQHF
TRBV4-3,TRBJ1-5,.,CASSQETDSNQPQHF
TRBV19,TRBJ1-4,.,CASPTRRLNEKLFF
TRBV3-1/TRBV3-2,TRBJ1-1,.,CASSQDWQGTEAFF
TRBV5-1,TRBJ2-7,.,CASSLDQYEQYF
TRBV12-3/TRBV12-4,TRBJ1-2,.,CASSAGYGYTF
TRBV29-1,TRBJ1-2,.,CSVDSSYTF
TRBV2,TRBJ2-7,TRBD1,CASSGTGGYEQYF
TRBV6-6,TRBJ2-2,TRBD1,CASRPRQGNTGELFF
TRBV5-1,TRBJ1-4,TRBD1,CASSLGTGGKEKLFF
TRBV4-2,TRBJ1-4,.,CASSLGTATNEKLFF
TRBV5-1,TRBJ1-1,TRBD1,CASSLRQGVGEAFF
TRBV29-1,TRBJ2-7,TRBD1,CSVAQGDSYEQYF
TRBV9,TRBJ2-1,TRBD2,CASSFRLADSYNEQFF
TRBV4-1,TRBJ1-1,TRBD1,CASSQTTGGTEAFF
TRBV14,TRBJ2-1,TRBD2,CASSQDAGLAGDGRQFF
TRBV13,TRBJ1-5,.,CASSFGRDNQPQHF
TRBV24-1,TRBJ2-3,.,CATSDRFGGTDTQYF
TRBV27,TRBJ2-1,TRBD2,CASRTSGREEFF
TRBV6-5,TRBJ1-5,TRBD1,CASSSLPGTGDQPQHF
TRBV28,TRBJ1-1,.,CASSLGGHLNTEAFF
TRBV2,TRBJ1-3,.,CASLENSGNTIYF
TRBV18,TRBJ1-1,.,CASSPFEGSYTEAFF
TRBV5-1,TRBJ1-1,.,CASRPTGTNTEAFF
TRBV7-5,TRBJ1-3,.,CARSLRQGASGNTIYF
TRBV7-9,TRBJ2-1,TRBD2,CASSSGLAGVLTWNEQFF
TRBV10-3,TRBJ2-1,TRBD1,CAISTDRVGYNEQFF
TRBV6-4,TRBJ2-2,.,CASSDLNTGELFF